The entry below describes one T cell receptor beta chain. The data are from a study of CD8 T cells in ankylosing spondylitis. MiXCR was run by TCRdb on the 5' RACE reads, yielding one entry per CDR3 protein. Among 250,000 to 300,000 distinct CDR3 sequences, around 20% were seen once, and the ten largest hold under 8.5%. This TCR derives from a male donor with ankylosing spondylitis or in good health (not recorded which). Sequenced: blood, either unsorted or a sorted T cell fraction (not recorded which).

The CDR3: CAWNGGRLAGELFF. CDR3 coding DNA: TGTGCCTGGAATGGGGGGAGACTGGCCGGGGAGCTGTTTTTT. V usage is TRBV30 and J usage is TRBJ2-2, with a possible D match to TRBD2 (6 bases). V shed 4 bases and J shed 6 bases, with 15 bases lying between them. This CDR3 comprises 14 residues. CDR1 GTSNPN and CDR2 SVGIG come from the germline V gene (reference sequence).